The present entry profiles one T cell receptor (beta chain) with its context. The age range of participants was about 18 to 95 years, with residence in about 25 US areas. The data were produced by immunoSEQ multiplex PCR, yet TCRdb's version contains in-frame clones alone and is incomplete. The repertoire includes roughly 250,000 clones, roughly 87% of them detected once, and about 6.9% sits in the top ten. This sample stems from a study of blood T cell repertoires in COVID-19. The CDR3 covers 13 residues. This receptor was identified in a woman aged 30 to 39 with acute COVID-19. This chain links TRBV21-1 with TRBJ2-1; the DNA was not compared with TRBD1, the D call given in the table. TRBV21-1 is a pseudogene locus. The sequencing sample was made of PBMCs or T cells enriched from blood (not recorded which). This chain's CDR3 is CASRLWPRDEQFF. CDR3 bases: TGTGCCAGCAGACTATGGCCCAGGGATGAGCAGTTCTTC.